The clone carrying this TCR beta chain was counted many times. This CDR3 has 14 residues. The V end was cut by 1 base, the J end by 14 bases, with 18 bases between. CDR1 and CDR2 from the germline V gene are SEHNR and FQNEAQ (reference sequence). The sample originates from a study of T cell repertoires in cytomegalovirus infection. TCRdb re-called the reads with MiXCR, one entry per CDR3 protein. Of roughly 320,000 distinct CDR3 sequences listed, 9.5% are singletons. Sequencing was carried out using PBMCs. The TCR sequence derives from a human donor in good health (CMV status not recorded). Some clones in this sample may be carry-over from other donors' samples. This rearrangement joins TRBV7-9 to TRBJ2-1, with no clear D. CDR3 region: CASSLVTETLGKFF. As DNA, the CDR3 is TGTGCCAGCAGCTTAGTTACAGAAACATTAGGGAAGTTCTTC.